This T cell receptor (beta chain) originates from a study of blood T cell repertoires in COVID-19. Study details: Acute and convalescent COVID-19 samples came from the United States, Italy and Spain.

Participant age was about 18 to 89 years, and participants resided in around 24 US areas. Looked up from germline, CDR1 is MNHEY and CDR2 is SMNVEV (reference sequence). CDR3 length equals 15 residues. V trimming: 3 bases; J trimming: 6 bases; junction bases outside the gene matches: 7. In the original workflow: The authors estimated nucleated cell counts from reference gene primer amplification. The repertoire was sequenced with immunoSEQ multiplex PCR; TCRdb's copy has only in-frame clones and lacks some. The V and J calls and clone size were taken over from that table, and D and trimming were inferred from the DNA. This sample carries fewer than 400,000 clones, approximately 87% of them seen once, and the ten largest clones take around 9.3%.

This TCR was sampled from a woman between 45 and 65 years old who had recovered from COVID-19. The chain uses TRBV27 and TRBJ2-5; 10 nucleotides line up with TRBD2. The material sequenced was PBMCs or T cells enriched from blood (not recorded which). DNA for the CDR3: TGTGCCAGCAGTTTCAGCGGGGGGGCTCCCAAGACCCAGTACTTC. This sequence encodes CASSFSGGAPKTQYF.